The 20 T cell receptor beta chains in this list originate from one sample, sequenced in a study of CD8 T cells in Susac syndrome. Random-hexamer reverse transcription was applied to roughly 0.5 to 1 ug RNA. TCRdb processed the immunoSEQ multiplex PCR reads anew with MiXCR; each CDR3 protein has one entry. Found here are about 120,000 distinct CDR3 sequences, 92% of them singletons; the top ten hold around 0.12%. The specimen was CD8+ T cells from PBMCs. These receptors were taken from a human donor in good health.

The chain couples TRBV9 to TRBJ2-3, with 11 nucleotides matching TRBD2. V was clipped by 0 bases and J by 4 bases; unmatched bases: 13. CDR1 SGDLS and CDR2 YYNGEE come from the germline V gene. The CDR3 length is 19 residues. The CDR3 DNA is TGTGCCAGCAGCGTAGCTGGGACTAGCGGAGCGGGGGGCCCAGATACGCAGTATTTT. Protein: CASSVAGTSGAGGPDTQYF.

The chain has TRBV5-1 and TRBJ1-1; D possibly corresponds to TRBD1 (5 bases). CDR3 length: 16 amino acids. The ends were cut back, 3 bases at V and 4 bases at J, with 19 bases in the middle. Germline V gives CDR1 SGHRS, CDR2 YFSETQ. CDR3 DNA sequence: TGCGCCAGCAGCTCGGGCCCCATTCTGGGGGGCACTGAAGCTTTCTTT. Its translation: CASSSGPILGGTEAFF.

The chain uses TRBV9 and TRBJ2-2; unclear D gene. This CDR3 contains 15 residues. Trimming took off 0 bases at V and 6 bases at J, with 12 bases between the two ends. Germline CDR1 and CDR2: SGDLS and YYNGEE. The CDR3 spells CASSVASTRAGELFF. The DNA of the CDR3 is TGTGCCAGCAGCGTAGCCTCCACCCGGGCCGGGGAGCTGTTTTTT.

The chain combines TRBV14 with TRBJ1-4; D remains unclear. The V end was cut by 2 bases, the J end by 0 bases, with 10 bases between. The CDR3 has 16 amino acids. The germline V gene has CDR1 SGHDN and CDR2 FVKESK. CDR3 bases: TGTGCCAGCAGCCAAAGAGCCCGGACAACTAATGAAAAACTGTTTTTT. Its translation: CASSQRARTTNEKLFF.

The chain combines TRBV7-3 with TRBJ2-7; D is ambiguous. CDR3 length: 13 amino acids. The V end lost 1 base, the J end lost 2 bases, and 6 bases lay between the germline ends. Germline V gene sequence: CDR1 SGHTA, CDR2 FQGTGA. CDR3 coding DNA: TGTGCCAGCAGCTTAATCCCCACCTACGAGCAGTACTTC. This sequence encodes CASSLIPTYEQYF.

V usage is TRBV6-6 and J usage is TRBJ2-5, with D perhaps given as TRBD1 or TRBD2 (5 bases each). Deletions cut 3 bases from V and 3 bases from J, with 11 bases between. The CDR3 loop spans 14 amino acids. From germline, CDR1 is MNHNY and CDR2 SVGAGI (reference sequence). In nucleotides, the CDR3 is TGTGCCAGCAGTTATCGGGGCGATAAAGAGACCCAGTACTTC. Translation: CASSYRGDKETQYF.

CDR3 DNA sequence: TGTGCCAGCAGCCCAGACACGCCCCGCCTGGCGGAAGCTTTCTTT. It translates to CASSPDTPRLAEAFF. V gene TRBV7-8 combines with J gene TRBJ1-1, with unresolved D. Trimming removed 5 bases at V and 8 bases at J, with 21 bases between. CDR1 is SGHVS, CDR2 FQNEAQ, per germline. The CDR3 consists of 15 residues.

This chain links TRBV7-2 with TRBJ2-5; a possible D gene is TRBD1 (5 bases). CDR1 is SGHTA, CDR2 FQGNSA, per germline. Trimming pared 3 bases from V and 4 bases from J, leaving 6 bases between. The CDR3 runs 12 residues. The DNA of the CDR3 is TGTGCCAGCAGCTTTGGGGCAGAGACCCAGTACTTC. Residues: CASSFGAETQYF.

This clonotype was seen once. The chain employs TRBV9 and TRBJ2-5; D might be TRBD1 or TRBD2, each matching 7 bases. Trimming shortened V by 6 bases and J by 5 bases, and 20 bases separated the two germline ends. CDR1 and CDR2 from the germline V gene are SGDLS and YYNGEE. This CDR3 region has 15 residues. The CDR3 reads CASKPSQGGYETQYF. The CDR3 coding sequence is TGTGCCAGCAAACCCAGCCAGGGGGGGTACGAGACCCAGTACTTC.

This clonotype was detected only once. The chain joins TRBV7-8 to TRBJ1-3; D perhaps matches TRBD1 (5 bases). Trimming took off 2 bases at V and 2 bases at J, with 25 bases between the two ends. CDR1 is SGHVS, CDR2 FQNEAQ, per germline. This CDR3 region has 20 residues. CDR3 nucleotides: TGTGCCAGCAGCTTAAACGGGGGTCGGGTTCCACGGAGGGCTGGAAACACCATATATTTT. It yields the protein CASSLNGGRVPRRAGNTIYF.

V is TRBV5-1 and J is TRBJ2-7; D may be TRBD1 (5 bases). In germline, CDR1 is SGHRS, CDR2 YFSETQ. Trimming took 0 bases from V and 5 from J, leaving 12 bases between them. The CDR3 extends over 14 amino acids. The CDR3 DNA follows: TGCGCCAGCAGCTTGGGACAGTCTATTGACGAGCAGTACTTC. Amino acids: CASSLGQSIDEQYF.

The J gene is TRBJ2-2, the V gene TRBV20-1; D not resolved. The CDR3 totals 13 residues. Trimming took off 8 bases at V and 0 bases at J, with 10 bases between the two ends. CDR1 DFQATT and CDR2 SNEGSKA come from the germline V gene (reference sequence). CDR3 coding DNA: TGCAGTACACGGAATACGAACACCGGGGAGCTGTTTTTT. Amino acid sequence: CSTRNTNTGELFF.

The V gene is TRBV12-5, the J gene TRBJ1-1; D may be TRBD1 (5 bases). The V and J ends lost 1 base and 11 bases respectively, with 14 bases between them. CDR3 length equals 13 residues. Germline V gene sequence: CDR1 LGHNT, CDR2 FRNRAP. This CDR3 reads CASGLGQTSEAFF. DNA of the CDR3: TGTGCTAGTGGTTTGGGACAGACCTCGGAGGCTTTCTTT.

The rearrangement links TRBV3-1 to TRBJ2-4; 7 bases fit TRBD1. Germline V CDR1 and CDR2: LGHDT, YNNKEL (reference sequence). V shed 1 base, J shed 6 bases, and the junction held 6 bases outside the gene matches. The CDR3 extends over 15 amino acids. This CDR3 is CASSQGPGQLNIQYF. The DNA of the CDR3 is TGTGCCAGCAGCCAAGGCCCGGGACAGTTAAACATTCAGTACTTC.

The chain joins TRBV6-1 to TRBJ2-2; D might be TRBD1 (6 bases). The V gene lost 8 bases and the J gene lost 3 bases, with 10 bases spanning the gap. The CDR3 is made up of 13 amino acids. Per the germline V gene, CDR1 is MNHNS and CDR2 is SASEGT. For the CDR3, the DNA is TGTGCCAGCGGAACAGGGTACACCGGGGAGCTGTTTTTT. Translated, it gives CASGTGYTGELFF.

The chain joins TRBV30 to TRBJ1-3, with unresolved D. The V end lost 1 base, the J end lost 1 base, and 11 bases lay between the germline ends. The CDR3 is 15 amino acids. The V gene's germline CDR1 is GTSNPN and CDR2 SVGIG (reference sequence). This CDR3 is CAWSGSSRSGNTIYF. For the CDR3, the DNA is TGTGCCTGGAGTGGGAGCAGTCGGTCTGGAAACACCATATATTTT. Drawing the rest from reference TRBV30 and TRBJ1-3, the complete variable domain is SQTIHQWPATLVQPVGSPLSLECTVEGTSNPNLYWYRQAAGRGLQLLFYSVGIGQISSEVPQNLSASRPQDRQFILSSKKLLLSDSGFYLCAWSGSSRSGNTIYFGEGSWLTVV.

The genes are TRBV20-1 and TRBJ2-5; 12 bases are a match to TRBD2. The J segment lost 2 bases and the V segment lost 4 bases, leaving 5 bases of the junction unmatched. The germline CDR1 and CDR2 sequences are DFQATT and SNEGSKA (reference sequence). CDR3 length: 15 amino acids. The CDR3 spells CSATSGGGRQETQYF. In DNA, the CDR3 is TGCAGTGCTACTAGCGGGGGGGGCCGACAAGAGACCCAGTACTTC.

CDR3 sequence: CASSLNPRGREQYF. As DNA, the CDR3 is TGTGCCAGCAGCTTAAACCCTCGGGGACGCGAGCAGTACTTC. The gene calls are TRBV7-2 and TRBJ2-7; perhaps D is TRBD1 or TRBD2 (5 bases each). Germline CDR1 reads SGHTA; CDR2 reads FQGNSA. This CDR3 region has 14 residues. The V and J ends lost 2 bases and 6 bases respectively, with 14 bases between them.

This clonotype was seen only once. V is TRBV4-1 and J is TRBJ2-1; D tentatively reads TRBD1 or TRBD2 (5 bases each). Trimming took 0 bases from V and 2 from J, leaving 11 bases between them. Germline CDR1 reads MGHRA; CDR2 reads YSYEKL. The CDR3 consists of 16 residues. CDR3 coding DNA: TGCGCCAGCAGCCAAGATGCGAGGGGAACCTACAATGAGCAGTTCTTC. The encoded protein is CASSQDARGTYNEQFF.

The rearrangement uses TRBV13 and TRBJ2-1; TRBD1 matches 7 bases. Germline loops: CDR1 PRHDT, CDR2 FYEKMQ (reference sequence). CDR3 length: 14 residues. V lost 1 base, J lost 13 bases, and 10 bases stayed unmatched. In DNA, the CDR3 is TGTGCCAGCAGCTTAGCCGGGGACCGGGACAGACAGTTCTTC. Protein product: CASSLAGDRDRQFF.